This T cell receptor beta chain was recovered during a study of radiotherapy plus CTLA-4 blockade in lung cancer. Study-wide background: With around 30% of patients having disease control, objective responses were seen in about 19%. Findings and limits, study-wide: After treatment with radiotherapy plus ipilimumab, TCR clones that came from the tumor expanded in blood.

Clones were sequenced by immunoSEQ multiplex PCR, and TCRdb holds only the in-frame ones, with some missing. The repertoire has 75,000 to 95,000 clones, about three quarters of them found once; the top ten carry 11% to 15%. With regard to this clone: As yet, its antigen is unknown.

The germline gives CDR1 SGHVS, CDR2 FNYEAQ. V lost 2 bases and J lost 6, with 11 bases in between. This CDR3 contains 13 residues. CTLA-4 blockade with ipilimumab, together with focal radiation, was given to patients with chemo-refractory metastatic non-small-cell lung cancer. Sequences were derived from peripheral blood, sampled from a patient treated with radiotherapy plus ipilimumab. The chain has TRBV7-6 and TRBJ2-7; tentative D call: TRBD1 (5 bases). The source of this sequence is a human donor with non-small cell lung cancer that progressed on radiotherapy plus ipilimumab. CDR3 residues: CASSLSQGREQYF. The CDR3 DNA follows: TGTGCCAGCAGCTTATCCCAGGGCCGCGAGCAGTACTTC.